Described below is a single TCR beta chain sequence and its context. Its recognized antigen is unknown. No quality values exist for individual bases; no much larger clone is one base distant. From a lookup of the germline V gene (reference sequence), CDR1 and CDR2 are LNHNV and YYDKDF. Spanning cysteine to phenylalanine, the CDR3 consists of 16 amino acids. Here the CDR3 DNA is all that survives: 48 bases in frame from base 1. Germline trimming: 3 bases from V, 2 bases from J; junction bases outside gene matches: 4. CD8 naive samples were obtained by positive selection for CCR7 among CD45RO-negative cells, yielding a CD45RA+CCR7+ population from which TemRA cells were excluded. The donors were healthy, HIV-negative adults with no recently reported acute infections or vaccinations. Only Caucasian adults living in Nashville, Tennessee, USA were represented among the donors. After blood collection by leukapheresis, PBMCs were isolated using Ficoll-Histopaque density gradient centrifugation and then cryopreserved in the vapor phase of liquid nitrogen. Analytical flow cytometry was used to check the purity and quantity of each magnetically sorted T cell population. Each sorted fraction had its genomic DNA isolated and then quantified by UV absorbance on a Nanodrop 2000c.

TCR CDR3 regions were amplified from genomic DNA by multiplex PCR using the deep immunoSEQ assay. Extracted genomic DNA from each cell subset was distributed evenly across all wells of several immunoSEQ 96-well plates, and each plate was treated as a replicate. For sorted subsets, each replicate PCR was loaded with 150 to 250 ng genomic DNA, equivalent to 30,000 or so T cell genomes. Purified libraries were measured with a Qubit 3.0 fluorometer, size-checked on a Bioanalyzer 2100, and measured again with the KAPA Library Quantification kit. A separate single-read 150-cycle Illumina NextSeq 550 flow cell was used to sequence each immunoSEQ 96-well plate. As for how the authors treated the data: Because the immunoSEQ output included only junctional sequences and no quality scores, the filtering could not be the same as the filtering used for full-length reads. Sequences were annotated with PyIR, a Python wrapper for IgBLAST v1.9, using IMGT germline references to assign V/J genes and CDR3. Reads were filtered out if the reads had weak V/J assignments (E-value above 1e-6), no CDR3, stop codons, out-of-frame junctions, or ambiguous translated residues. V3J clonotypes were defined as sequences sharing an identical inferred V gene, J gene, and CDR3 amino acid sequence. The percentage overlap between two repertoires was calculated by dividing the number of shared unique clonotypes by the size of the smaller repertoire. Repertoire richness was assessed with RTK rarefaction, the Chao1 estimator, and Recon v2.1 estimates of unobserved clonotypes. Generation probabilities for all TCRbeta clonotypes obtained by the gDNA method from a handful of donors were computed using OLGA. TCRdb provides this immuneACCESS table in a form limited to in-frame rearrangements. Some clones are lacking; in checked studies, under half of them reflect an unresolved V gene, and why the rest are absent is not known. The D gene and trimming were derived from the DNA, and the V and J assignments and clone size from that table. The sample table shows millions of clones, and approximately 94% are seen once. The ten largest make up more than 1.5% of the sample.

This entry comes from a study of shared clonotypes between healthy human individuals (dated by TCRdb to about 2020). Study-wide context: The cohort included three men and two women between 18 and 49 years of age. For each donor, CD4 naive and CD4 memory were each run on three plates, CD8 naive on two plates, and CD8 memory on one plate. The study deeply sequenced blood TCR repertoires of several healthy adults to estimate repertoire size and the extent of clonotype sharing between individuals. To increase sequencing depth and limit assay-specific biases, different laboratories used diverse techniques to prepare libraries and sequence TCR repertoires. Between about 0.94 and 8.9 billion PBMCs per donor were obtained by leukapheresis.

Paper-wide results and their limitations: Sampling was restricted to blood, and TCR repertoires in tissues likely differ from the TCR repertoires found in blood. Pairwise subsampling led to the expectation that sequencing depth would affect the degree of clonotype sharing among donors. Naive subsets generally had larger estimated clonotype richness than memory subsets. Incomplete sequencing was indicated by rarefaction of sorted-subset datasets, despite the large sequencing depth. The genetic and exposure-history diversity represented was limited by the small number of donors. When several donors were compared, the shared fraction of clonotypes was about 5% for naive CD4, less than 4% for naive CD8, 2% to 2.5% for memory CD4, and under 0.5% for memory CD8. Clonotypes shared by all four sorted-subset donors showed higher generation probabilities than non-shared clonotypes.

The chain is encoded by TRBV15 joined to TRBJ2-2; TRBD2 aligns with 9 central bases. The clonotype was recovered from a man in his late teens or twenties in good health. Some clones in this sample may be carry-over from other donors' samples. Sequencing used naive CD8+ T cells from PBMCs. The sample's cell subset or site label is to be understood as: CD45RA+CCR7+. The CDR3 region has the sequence CATSSGLAGNTGELFF. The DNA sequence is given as TGTGCCACCAGCAGTGGGCTAGCGGGAAACACCGGGGAGCTGTTTTTT. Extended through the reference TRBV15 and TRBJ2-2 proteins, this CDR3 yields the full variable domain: DAMVIQNPRYQVTQFGKPVTLSCSQTLNHNVMYWYQQKSSQAPKLLFHYYDKDFNNEADTPDNFQSRRPNTSFCFLDIRSPGLGDTAMYLCATSSGLAGNTGELFFGEGSRLTVL.